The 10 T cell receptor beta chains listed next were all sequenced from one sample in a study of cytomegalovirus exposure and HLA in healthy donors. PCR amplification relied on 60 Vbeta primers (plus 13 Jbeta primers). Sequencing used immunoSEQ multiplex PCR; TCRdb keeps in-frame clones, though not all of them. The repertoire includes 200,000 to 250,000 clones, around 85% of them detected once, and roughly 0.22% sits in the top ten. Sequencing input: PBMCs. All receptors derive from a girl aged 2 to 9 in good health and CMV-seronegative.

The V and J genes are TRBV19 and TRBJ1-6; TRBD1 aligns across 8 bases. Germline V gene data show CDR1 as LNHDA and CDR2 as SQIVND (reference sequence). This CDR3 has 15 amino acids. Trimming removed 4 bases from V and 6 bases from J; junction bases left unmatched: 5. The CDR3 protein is CASSTDRGSNSPLHF. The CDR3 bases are TGTGCCAGTAGTACCGACAGGGGAAGTAATTCACCCCTCCACTTT.

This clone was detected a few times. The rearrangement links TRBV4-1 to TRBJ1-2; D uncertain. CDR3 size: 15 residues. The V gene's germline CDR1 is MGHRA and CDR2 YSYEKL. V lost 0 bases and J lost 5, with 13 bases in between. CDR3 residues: CASSQDITSGYGYTF. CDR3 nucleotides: TGCGCCAGCAGCCAAGATATAACTAGTGGGTATGGCTACACCTTC.

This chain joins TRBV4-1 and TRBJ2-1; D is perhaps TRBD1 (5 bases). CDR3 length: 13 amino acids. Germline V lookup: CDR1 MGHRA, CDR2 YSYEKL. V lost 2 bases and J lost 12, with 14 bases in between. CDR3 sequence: CASSQSGQGLQFF. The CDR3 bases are TGCGCCAGCAGCCAAAGTGGTCAGGGTTTGCAGTTCTTC.

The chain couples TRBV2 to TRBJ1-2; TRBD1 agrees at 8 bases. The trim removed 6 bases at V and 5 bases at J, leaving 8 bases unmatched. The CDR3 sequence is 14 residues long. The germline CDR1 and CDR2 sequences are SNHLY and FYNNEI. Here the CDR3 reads CASSPPQGAYGYTF. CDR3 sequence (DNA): TGTGCCAGCAGCCCTCCCCAGGGGGCGTATGGCTACACCTTC.

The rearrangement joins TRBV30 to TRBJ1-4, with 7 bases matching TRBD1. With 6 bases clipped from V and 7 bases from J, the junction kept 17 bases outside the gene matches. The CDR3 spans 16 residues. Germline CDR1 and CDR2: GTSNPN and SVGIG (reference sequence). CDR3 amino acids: CACTDRAPLLREKLFF. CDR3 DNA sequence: TGTGCCTGCACTGACAGGGCGCCCTTACTTCGTGAAAAACTGTTTTTT.

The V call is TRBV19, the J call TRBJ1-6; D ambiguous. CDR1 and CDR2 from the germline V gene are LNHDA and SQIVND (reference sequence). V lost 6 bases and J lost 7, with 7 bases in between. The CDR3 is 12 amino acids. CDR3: CASSTLNSPLHF. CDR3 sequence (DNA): TGTGCCAGTAGCACCCTAAATTCACCCCTCCACTTT.

The CDR3 protein is CATSRDGGYTF. CDR3 DNA: TGTGCCACCAGCAGAGACGGGGGCTACACCTTC. V usage is TRBV15 and J usage is TRBJ1-2, with D uncertain. The germline V and J ends were trimmed by 0 bases and 8 bases, with 4 bases remaining between them. Germline V lookup: CDR1 LNHNV, CDR2 YYDKDF (reference sequence). The CDR3 totals 11 residues.

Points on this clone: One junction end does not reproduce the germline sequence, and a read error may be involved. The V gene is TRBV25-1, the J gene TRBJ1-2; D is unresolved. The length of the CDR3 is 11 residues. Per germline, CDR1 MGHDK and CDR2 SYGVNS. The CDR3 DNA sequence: TGTGCCACCAGTCATCGGTATGGCTACACCTTC. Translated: CATSHRYGYTF.

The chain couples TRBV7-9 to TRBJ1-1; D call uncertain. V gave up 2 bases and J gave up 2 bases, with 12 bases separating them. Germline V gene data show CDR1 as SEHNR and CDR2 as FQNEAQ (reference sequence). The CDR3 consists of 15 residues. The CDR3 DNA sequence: TGTGCCAGCAGCTTAAGCGGCGGAAGAAACACTGAAGCTTTCTTT. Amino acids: CASSLSGGRNTEAFF.

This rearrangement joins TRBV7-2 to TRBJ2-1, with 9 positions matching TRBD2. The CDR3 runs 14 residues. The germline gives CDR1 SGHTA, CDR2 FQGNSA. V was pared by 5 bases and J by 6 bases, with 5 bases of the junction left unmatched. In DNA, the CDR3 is TGTGCCAGCAGCAGGACTAGCGAGGGCAATGAGCAGTTCTTC. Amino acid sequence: CASSRTSEGNEQFF.